Described below is a single T cell receptor beta chain sequence and its context. This specimen comes from a study of blood T cell repertoires in COVID-19. Study-level background: Italy, Spain and the United States were the sources of the convalescent and acute COVID-19 samples. In each case, the material was cDNA or gDNA derived from T cells, B-cell-depleted T cells, or PBMCs.

The V segment lost 3 bases and the J segment 2 bases; nucleotides outside the gene matches: 2. Germline V gives CDR1 KGHSH, CDR2 LQKENI. The CDR3 runs 15 residues. Repertoires were generated with immunoSEQ multiplex PCR, while TCRdb's copy carries only in-frame clones and drops some. This table holds 200,000 to 250,000 clones, about four fifths found once. The receptor was derived from a woman in her 30s who had recovered from COVID-19. The sample taken for sequencing was peripheral blood. The chain links TRBV18 to TRBJ2-3; 10 nucleotides align to TRBD2. The CDR3 region is CASSPSGRATDTQYF. The CDR3 nucleotides are TGTGCCAGCTCACCGAGCGGGAGGGCCACAGATACGCAGTATTTT.